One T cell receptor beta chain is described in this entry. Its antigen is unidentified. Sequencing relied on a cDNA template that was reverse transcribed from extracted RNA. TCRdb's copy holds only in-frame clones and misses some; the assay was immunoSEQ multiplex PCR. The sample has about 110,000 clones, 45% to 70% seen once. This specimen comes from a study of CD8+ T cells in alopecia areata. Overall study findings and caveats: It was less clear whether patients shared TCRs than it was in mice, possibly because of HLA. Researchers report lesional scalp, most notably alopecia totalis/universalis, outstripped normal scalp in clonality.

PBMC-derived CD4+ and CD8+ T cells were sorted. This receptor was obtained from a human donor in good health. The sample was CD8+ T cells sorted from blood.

The CDR3 loop is CASSLGFGRTENEQFF. In DNA form, the CDR3 reads TGTGCCAGCAGCTTAGGGTTTGGGAGGACTGAGAATGAGCAGTTCTTC. The rearrangement joins TRBV7-9 to TRBJ2-1, with D possibly matching TRBD2 (6 bases). The CDR3 has 16 residues. Germline values: CDR1 SEHNR, CDR2 FQNEAQ (reference sequence). V shed 1 base and J shed 7 bases, with 17 bases lying between them.